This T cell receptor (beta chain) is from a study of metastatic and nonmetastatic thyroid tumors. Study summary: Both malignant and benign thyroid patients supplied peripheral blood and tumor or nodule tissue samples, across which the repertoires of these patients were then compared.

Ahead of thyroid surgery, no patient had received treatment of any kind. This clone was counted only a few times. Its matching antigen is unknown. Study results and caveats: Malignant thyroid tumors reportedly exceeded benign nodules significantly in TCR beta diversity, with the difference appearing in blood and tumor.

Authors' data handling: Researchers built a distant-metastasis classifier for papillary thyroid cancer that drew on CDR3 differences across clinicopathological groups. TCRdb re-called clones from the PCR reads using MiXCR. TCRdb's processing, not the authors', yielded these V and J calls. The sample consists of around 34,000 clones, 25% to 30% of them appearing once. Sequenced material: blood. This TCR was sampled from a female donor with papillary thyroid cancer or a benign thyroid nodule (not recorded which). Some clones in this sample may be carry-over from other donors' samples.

The CDR3 region is CASSSRDRAYTGELFF. CDR3 DNA: TGTGCCAGCAGTTCCCGGGACAGGGCTTACACCGGGGAGCTGTTTTTT. The rearrangement uses TRBV27 and TRBJ2-2; 9 nucleotides agree with TRBD1. Trimming at V came to 4 bases and at J to 3 bases, leaving 6 bases not matched to a gene. Germline V lookup: CDR1 MNHEY, CDR2 SMNVEV (reference sequence). There are 16 residues in the CDR3.